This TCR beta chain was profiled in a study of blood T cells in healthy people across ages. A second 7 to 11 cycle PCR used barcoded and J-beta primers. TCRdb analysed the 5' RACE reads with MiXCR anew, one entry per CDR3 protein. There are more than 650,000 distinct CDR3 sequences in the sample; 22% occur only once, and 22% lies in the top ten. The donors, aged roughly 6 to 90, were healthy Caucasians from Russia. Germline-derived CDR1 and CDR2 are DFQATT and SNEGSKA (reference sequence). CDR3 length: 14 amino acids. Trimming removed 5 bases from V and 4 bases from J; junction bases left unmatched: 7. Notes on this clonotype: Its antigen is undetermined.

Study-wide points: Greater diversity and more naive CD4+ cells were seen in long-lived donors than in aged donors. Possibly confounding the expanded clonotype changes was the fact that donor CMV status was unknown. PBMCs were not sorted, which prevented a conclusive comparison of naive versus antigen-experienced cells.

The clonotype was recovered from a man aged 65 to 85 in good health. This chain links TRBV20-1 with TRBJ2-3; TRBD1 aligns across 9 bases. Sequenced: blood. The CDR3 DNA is TGCAGTGCTCCCCGGGACAGGGATGCAGATACGCAGTATTTT. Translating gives CSAPRDRDADTQYF.